The rows below give T cell receptor beta chains drawn from one sample of a study of cytomegalovirus exposure and HLA in healthy donors. TCRdb's copy holds only in-frame clones and misses some; the assay was immunoSEQ multiplex PCR. The sample records roughly 120,000 clones, roughly 9% being singletons. Input material: PBMCs. The receptors here all came from a man younger than 40 in good health and CMV-seronegative. Each CDR3 is given with its conserved first and last residue. The D gene is left open where the match is weak. Clone size, where shown, is once, few, many, or a class for clones that have expanded.

j_call	clone_size	d_call	v_call	cdr3_aa
TRBJ1-2	few	TRBD1	TRBV5-6	CASSRVTGSYGYTF
TRBJ2-7	few	TRBD2	TRBV11-2	CASSPSLGGGPNF
TRBJ1-1	.	TRBD1	TRBV4-3	CASSQAFDRGPFTEAFF
TRBJ2-4	few	TRBD2	TRBV29-1	CSAAGLIAGGPDIQYF
TRBJ2-7	few	.	TRBV20-1	CSASKDYEQYF
TRBJ1-4	few	TRBD1	TRBV6-6	CASSTDRGNEKLFF
TRBJ1-5	few	.	TRBV6-1	CASSEDRVQPQHF
TRBJ2-3	few	TRBD2	TRBV30	CAWRRGGWRGDTQYF
TRBJ1-6	.	.	TRBV7-9	CASSLPGNSPLHF
TRBJ2-3	few	TRBD2	TRBV7-6	CASSSLAGSTDTQYF
TRBJ2-7	.	.	TRBV29-1	CSVELGVDEQYF
TRBJ2-1	.	.	TRBV11-2	CASSFRSARGGNEQFF
TRBJ2-7	few	.	TRBV27	CASSFGQALYEQYF
TRBJ2-3	.	TRBD2	TRBV9	CASSVAHGLAGEPSTDTQYF
TRBJ1-3	.	TRBD1	TRBV30	CAWSVGTGGNTIYF
TRBJ1-2	few	.	TRBV28	CASSPLGDISGGYTF
TRBJ2-5	few	TRBD2	TRBV10-2	CASSARREGETQYF
TRBJ2-7	few	.	TRBV7-6	CASSPGSRFYEQYF
TRBJ2-7	.	.	TRBV19	CASSIGPNEQYF
TRBJ2-3	.	TRBD1	TRBV5-1	CASSLPQGARDTQYF
TRBJ2-7	few	TRBD2	TRBV11-2	CASSLVGGSGTYEQYF
TRBJ1-1	.	TRBD1	TRBV19	CASSATGGTEAFF
TRBJ1-2	few	TRBD1	TRBV14	CASSQGRDRGLDGYTF
TRBJ2-7	.	TRBD1	TRBV19	CASSSRDRGNEQYF
TRBJ1-5	few	.	TRBV18	CASSPPGTSNQPQHF
TRBJ2-3	.	TRBD2	TRBV25-1	CASSASWTSGNTDTQYF
TRBJ1-1	few	.	TRBV4-1	CASSRWGRGEAFF
TRBJ1-1	few	.	TRBV18	CASSPRRRGGSTEAFF
TRBJ1-2	.	.	TRBV23-1	CASPTGGGYTF
TRBJ2-2	few	.	TRBV9	CASSVAVGAHTGELFF
TRBJ2-3	few	TRBD2	TRBV29-1	CGARREARERDTQYF
TRBJ2-3	.	.	TRBV2	CASMVSADTQYF
TRBJ2-2	few	TRBD1	TRBV5-4	CASSLQGGARTGELFF
TRBJ2-1	.	.	TRBV15	CATSRDYTLSVQFF
TRBJ2-1	few	TRBD2	TRBV6-5	CASSYSGGDNEQFF
TRBJ1-6	few	TRBD1	TRBV4-1	CASSHPARGPGDSPLHF
TRBJ1-1	few	.	TRBV5-5	CASSLAGGNTEAFF
TRBJ1-1	few	.	TRBV28	CASSLKRAKAFF
TRBJ2-1	.	TRBD1	TRBV7-2	CASSLVGQYNEQFF
TRBJ2-1	.	TRBD2	TRBV4-1	CASSQRAGGPYNEQFF
TRBJ2-1	.	TRBD1	TRBV5-1	CASSSSGGSYNEQFF
TRBJ2-1	.	TRBD1	TRBV5-1	CASSLAGGTGLNEQFF
TRBJ2-2	.	.	TRBV6-1	CASRLSWNTGELFF
TRBJ2-6	.	TRBD1	TRBV7-3	CASSSTGAGANVLTF
TRBJ1-2	.	.	TRBV25-1	CASSNREGDRYTF
TRBJ1-1	few	TRBD1	TRBV29-1	CSVGSGGTEAFF
TRBJ1-5	.	TRBD1	TRBV5-1	CASGPTGGAPGQPQHF